Sequencing of this TCR beta chain was carried out in a study of T cells in Graves' hyperthyroidism and ophthalmopathy. Graves' hyperthyroidism was deemed stable absent ophthalmopathy progression within 18 months. Between the trimmed V and J ends, which lost 6 bases and 2 bases, there was a span of 7 bases. Germline lookup yields CDR1 MGHDK and CDR2 SYGVNS. This CDR3 has 12 amino acids. TCR beta CDR3 sequences were amplified from RNA transcripts. TCR CDR3 regions were first amplified by RT-PCR with HTBI primers. A single record per CDR3 protein comes from TCRdb applying MiXCR to the multiplex PCR reads. In the table there are about 480,000 distinct CDR3 sequences, approximately 14% of which are singletons. This clonotype was seen more than once but under ten times.

The V call is TRBV25-1, the J call TRBJ1-2; D not certain. This TCR was sampled from a woman between 18 and 29 years old with Graves' hyperthyroidism. Sequenced sample: blood. CDR3 coding DNA: TGTGCCAGCAGCCGACTGAACTATGGCTACACCTTC. Amino acid sequence: CASSRLNYGYTF.